This TCR beta chain was obtained from a study of T cells after yellow fever vaccination (dated by TCRdb to between 2018 and 2020). Background for the entire study: The SMART-Seq v4 Ultra Low Input RNA kit was used to prepare libraries from fractions with low cell numbers. Two healthy male donors made up the cohort, one aged 18 to 29 years and the other aged 30 to 40 years. Blood samples were taken at several timepoints before and after primary and secondary immunization, and bulk PBMC replicates and cell subsets were isolated. Bulk TCR alpha and beta repertoires were sequenced longitudinally to track T-cell clones before and after primary and booster YFV17D yellow fever vaccination. General study outcomes and caveats: After the booster, most of the clones that had expanded following primary vaccination were detected again (approximately 95% of CD4 and 80% to 90% of CD8), which suggests that memory was broadly maintained. The secondary T-cell response was found to be weaker but faster than the primary response, with a peak reached on day 5 rather than on day 15. Computational filtering was needed because FACS-sorted repertoires could contain abundant contaminating clonotypes from the bulk population. A small fraction of clonotypes showed up in both the CD4 and CD8 compartments, probably as a result of convergent recombination. Because the study included only a couple of donors, the extent to which the findings can be generalized is limited.

In light of the paper, this sample's treatment or condition label describes: live attenuated yellow fever vaccine strain. At each blood-draw timepoint, two biological replicates of bulk PBMCs were obtained. PBMCs were isolated from peripheral blood using a standard Ficoll-Paque protocol. RNA was extracted with TriZol from bulk PBMCs, CD4 and CD8 fractions, and dextramer-positive and dextramer-negative fractions. TCRdb records Illumina NovaSeq 6000 as the sequencer. TCR cDNA was made using 5'RACE template switching, a step that added a universal primer site and unique molecular identifiers. Priming of cDNA synthesis was performed from both the TCR alpha and TCR beta constant segments. Library amplification involved two PCR steps, and the second step added sample barcodes and sequencing adapters. Sequencing of libraries was performed on Illumina HiSeq 2500 (2x100 bp) or NovaSeq (2x150 bp). The published analysis was carried out like this. Demultiplexing of reads and collapsing into UMI consensus sequences were performed with MIGEC, and V(D)J alignment was carried out with MiXCR. Vaccine-responding clonotypes were defined with edgeR using replicate PBMC samples, requiring FDR below 0.01 and a log2 fold change above 5 up to day 15. Each bulk clonotype received a CD4 or CD8 identity based on whether the sequenced CD4 or CD8 repertoire contained that clonotype at higher abundance. The public reads were run again by TCRdb, first through fastp at Q25 and then through MiXCR, and only productive beta chains were kept. CDR3 protein duplicates are merged, each entry listing the most common genes and DNA. TCRdb's processing, not the authors', yielded these V and J calls. This sample holds roughly 330,000 distinct CDR3 sequences; 4% were observed only once. 24% of the sample lies in the top ten.

Inclusive of the bounding cysteine and phenylalanine, the CDR3 is 15 residues long. The CDR3 DNA has 45 bases and is translated from base 1. Sequences SEHNR (CDR1) and FQNEAQ (CDR2) are obtained from the germline V gene (reference sequence). A note on this clonotype: What this receptor recognizes is not known. A much larger clone sits a single nucleotide away, making a read error possible.

Sequencing was performed on PBMCs, taken 5 days after the yellow fever booster vaccination. The TCR comes from a man in his late teens or twenties who received the YFV17D yellow fever vaccine. The sequence links TRBV7-9 to TRBJ2-3; the D segment could be TRBD2, given 6 matching bases. This receptor has the CDR3 CASSLESTREDTLYF. The nucleotide sequence reads TGTGCCAGCAGCTTAGAGTCGACTAGGGAAGATACGCTGTATTTT. The CDR3, completed at both ends by the reference TRBV7-9 and TRBJ2-3 genes, gives the full variable domain DTGVSQNPRHKITKRGQNVTFRCDPISEHNRLYWYRQTLGQGPEFLTYFQNEAQLEKSRLLSDRFSAERPKGSFSTLEIQRTEQGDSAMYLCASSLESTREDTLYFGPGTRLTVL.